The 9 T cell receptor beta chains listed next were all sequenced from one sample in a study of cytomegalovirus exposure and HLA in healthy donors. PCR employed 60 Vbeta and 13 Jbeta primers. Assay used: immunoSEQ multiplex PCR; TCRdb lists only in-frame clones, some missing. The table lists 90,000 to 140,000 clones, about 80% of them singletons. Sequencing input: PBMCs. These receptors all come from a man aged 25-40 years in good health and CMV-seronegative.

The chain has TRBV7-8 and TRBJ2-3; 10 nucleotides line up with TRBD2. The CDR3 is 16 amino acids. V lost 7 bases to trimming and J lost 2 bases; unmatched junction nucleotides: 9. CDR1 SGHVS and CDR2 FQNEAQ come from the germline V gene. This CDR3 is CASKLAGPQPTDTQYF. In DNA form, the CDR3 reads TGTGCCAGCAAACTAGCGGGGCCCCAGCCCACAGATACGCAGTATTTT.

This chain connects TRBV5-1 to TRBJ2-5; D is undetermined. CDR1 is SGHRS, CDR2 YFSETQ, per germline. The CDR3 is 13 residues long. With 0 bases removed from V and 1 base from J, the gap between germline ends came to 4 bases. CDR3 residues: CASSLVLQETQYF. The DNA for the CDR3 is TGCGCCAGCAGCTTGGTCCTCCAAGAGACCCAGTACTTC.

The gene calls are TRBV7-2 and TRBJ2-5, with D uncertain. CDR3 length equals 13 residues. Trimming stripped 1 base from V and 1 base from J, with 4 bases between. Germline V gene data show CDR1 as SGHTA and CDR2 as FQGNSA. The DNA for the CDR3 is TGTGCCAGCAGCTTAGTTCTCCAAGAGACCCAGTACTTC. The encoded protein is CASSLVLQETQYF.

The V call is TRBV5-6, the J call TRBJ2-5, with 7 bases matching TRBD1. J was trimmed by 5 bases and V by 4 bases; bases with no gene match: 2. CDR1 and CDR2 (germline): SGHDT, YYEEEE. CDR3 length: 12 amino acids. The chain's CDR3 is CASSRRGETQYF. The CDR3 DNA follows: TGTGCCAGCAGCCGCAGGGGGGAGACCCAGTACTTC. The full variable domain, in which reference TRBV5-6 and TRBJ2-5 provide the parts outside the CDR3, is DAGVTQSPTHLIKTRGQQVTLRCSPKSGHDTVSWYQQALGQGPQFIFQYYEEEERQRGNFPDRFSGHQFPNYSSELNVNALLLGDSALYLCASSRRGETQYFGPGTRLLVL.

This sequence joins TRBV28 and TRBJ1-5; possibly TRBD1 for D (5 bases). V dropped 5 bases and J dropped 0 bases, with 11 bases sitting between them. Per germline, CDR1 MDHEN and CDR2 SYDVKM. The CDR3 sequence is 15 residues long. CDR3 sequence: CASSRGHRSNQPQHF. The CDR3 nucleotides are TGTGCCAGCAGTCGCGGACACCGTAGCAATCAGCCCCAGCATTTT.

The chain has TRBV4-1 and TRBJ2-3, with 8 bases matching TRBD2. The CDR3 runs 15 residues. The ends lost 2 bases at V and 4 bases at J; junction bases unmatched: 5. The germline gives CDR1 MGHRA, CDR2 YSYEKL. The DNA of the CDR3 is TGCGCCAGCAGCCAACGGGAGGGAAACGCAGATACGCAGTATTTT. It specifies CASSQREGNADTQYF.

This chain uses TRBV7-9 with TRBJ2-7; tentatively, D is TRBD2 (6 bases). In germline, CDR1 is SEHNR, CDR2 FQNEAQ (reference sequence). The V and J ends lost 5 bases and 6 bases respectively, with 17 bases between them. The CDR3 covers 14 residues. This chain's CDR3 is CASSRLSSEGEQYF. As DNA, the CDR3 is TGTGCCAGCAGCCGCCTTTCATCGGAGGGCGAGCAGTACTTC.

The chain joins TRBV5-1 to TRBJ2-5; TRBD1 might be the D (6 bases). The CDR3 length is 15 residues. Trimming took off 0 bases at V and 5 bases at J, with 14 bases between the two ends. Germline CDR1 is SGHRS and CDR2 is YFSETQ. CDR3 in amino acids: CASSLAGTRAETQYF. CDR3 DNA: TGCGCCAGCAGCTTGGCCGGGACACGGGCGGAGACCCAGTACTTC.

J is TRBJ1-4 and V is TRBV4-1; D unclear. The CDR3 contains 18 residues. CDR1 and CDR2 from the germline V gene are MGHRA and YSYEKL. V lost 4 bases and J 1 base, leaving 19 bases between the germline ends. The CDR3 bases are TGCGCCAGCAGCCCAAGATCTGCCCCATCGGGAACTAATGAAAAACTGTTTTTT. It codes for CASSPRSAPSGTNEKLFF.